The clone carrying this T cell receptor (beta chain) is medium-sized. Antigen unknown. This sample is part of a study of metastatic and nonmetastatic thyroid tumors. Overall study: Repertoire comparisons spanned blood and tumor or nodule tissue from malignant and benign thyroid patients. Study findings and constraints: Versus benign nodules, malignant thyroid tumors reportedly had significantly higher TCR beta diversity, in blood and tumor.

V shed 6 bases and J 5 bases; nucleotides not matched to a gene: 11. The CDR3 runs 15 residues. Germline V gene lookup returns CDR1 LNHDA and CDR2 SQIVND (reference sequence). All patients were treatment-naive before thyroid surgery. Through MiXCR, TCRdb re-clonotyped the PCR reads. Of approximately 22,000 clones in the sample, roughly 15% are singletons; the top ten hold 10%. The rearrangement links TRBV19 to TRBJ1-2; 8 bases align to TRBD1. The material sequenced was tumor tissue. The clonotype was recovered from a female donor with papillary thyroid cancer or a benign thyroid nodule (not recorded which). Some clones in this sample may be carry-over from other donors' samples. This chain's CDR3 is CASSPLLDREYGYTF. The DNA for the CDR3 is TGTGCCAGTAGCCCTTTGCTGGACAGGGAGTATGGCTACACCTTC.